Given below is one T cell receptor beta chain in context. Its antigen is still unknown. A read error may account for a junction end that differs from germline. This entry comes from a study of blood T cells in healthy people across ages. Across the whole study: For every two T cells, template switching captured about one barcoded beta molecule.

Study-level results: Estimates based on one million T cells were treated as lower bounds.

They isolated at least 6 million PBMCs from each sample. The CDR3 loop spans 12 amino acids. Germline CDR1 and CDR2: MNHNY and SVGAGI (reference sequence). Next came a second PCR, run for about 6 to 11 cycles, which used a sample-barcoded 5' primer along with a J-beta primer mix. MiXCR was run by TCRdb on the 5' RACE reads, yielding one entry per CDR3 protein. The sample consists of around 1.5 million distinct CDR3 sequences, around 42% of them appearing once. Material: blood. The rearrangement uses TRBV6-6 and TRBJ1-1; D is unclear. This receptor was taken from a woman in her late teens or twenties in good health. The CDR3, as DNA: TGTCCCAGCAGCCTCATAAACACTGAAGCTTTCTTT. Its protein product is CPSSLINTEAFF.